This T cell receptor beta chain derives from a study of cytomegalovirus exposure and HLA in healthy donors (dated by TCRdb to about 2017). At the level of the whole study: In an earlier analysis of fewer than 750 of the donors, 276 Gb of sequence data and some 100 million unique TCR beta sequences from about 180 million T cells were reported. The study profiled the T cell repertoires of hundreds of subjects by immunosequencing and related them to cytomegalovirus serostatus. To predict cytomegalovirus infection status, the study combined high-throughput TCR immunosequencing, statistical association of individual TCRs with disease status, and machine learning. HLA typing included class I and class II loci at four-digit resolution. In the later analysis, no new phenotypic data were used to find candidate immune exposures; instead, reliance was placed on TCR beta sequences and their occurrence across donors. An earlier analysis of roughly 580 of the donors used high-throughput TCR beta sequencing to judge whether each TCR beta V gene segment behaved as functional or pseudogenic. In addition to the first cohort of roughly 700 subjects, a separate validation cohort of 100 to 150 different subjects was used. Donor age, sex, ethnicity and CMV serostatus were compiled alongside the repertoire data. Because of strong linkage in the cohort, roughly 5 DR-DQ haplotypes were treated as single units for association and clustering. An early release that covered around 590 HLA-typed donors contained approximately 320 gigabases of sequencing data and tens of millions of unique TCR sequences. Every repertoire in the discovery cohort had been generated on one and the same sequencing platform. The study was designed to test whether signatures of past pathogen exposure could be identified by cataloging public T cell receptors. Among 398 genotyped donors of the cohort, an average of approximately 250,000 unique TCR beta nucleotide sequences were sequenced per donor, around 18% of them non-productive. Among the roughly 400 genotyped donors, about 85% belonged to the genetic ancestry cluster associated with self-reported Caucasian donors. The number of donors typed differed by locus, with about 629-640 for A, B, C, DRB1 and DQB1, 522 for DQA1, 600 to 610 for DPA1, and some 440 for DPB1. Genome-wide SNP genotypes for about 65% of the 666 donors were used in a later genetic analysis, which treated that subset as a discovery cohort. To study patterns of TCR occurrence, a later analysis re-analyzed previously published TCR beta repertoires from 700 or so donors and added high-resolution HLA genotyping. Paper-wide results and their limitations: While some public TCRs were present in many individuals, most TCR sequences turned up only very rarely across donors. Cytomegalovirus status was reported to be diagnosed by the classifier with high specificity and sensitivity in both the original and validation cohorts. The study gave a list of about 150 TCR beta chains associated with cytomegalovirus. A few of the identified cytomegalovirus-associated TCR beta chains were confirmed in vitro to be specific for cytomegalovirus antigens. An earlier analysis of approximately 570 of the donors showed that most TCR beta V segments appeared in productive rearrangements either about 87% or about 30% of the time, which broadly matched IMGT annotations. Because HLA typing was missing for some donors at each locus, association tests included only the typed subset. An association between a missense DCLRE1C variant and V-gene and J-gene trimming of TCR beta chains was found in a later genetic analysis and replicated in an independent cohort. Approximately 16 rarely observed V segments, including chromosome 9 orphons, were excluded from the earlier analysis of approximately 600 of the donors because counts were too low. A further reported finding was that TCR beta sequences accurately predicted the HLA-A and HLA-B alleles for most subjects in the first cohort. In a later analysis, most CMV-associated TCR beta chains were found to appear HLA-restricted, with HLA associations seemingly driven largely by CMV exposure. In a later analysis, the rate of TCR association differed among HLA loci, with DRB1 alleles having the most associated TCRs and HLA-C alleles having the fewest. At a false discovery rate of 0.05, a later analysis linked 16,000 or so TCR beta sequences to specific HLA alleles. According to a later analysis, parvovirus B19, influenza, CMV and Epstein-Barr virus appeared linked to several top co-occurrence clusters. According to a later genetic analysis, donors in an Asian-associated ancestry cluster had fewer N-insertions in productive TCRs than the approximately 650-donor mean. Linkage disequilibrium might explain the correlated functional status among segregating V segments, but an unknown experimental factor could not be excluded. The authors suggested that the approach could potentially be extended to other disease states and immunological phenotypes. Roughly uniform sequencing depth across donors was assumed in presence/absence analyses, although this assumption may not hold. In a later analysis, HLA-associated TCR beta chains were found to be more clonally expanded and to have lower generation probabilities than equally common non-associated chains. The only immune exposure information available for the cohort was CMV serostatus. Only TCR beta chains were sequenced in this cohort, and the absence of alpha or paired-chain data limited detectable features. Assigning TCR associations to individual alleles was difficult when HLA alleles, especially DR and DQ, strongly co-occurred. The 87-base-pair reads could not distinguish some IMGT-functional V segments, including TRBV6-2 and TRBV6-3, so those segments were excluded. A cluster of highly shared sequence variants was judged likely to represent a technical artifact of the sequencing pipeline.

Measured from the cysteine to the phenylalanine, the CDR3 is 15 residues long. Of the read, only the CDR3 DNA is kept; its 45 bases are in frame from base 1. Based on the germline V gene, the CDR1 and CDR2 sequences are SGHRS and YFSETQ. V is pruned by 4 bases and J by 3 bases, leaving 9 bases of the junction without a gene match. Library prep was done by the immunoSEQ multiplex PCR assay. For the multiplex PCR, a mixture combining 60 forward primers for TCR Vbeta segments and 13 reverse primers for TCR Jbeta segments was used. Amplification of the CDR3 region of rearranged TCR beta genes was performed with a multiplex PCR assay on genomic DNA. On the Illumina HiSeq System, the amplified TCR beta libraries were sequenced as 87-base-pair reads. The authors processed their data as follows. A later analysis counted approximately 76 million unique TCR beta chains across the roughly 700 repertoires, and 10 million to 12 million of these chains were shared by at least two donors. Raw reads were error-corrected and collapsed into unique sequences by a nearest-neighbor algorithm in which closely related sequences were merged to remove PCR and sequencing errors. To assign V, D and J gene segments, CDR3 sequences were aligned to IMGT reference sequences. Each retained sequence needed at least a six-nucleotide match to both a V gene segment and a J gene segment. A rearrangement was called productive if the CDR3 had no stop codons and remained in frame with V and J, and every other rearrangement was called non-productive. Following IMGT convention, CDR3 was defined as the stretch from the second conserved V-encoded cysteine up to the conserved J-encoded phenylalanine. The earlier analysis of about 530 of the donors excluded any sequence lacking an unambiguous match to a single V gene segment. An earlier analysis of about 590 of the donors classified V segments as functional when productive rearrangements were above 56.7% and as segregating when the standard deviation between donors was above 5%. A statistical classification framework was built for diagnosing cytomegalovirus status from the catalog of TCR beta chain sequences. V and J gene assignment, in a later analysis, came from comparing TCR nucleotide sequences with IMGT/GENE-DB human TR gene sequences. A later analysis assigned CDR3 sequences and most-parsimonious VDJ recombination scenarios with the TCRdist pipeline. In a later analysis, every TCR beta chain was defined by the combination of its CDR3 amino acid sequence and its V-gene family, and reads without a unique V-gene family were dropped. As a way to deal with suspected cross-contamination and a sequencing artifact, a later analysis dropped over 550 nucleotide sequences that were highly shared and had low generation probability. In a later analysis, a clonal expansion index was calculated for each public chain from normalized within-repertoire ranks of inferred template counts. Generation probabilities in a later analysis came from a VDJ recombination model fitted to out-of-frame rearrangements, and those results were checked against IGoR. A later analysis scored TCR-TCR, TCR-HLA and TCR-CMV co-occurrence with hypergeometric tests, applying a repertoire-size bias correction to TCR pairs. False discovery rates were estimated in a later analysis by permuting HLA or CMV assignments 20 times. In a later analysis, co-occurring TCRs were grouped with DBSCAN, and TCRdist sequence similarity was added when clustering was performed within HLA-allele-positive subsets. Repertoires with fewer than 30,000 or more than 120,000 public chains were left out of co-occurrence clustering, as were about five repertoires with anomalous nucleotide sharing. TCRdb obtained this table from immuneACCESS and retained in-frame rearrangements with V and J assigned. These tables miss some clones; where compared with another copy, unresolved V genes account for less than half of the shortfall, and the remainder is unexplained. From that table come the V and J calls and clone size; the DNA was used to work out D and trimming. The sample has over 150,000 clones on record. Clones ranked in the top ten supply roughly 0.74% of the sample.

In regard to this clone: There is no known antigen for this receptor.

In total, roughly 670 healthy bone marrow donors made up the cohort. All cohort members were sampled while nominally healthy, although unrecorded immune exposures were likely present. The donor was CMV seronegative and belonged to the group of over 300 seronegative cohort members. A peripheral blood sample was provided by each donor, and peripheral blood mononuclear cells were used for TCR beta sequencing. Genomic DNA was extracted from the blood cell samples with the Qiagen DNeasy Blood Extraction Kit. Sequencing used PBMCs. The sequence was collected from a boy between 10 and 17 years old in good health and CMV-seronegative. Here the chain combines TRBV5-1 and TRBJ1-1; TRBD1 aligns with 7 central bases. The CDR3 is CASSHPDRLDTEAFF. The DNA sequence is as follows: TGCGCCAGCAGCCACCCGGACAGGTTGGACACTGAAGCTTTCTTT.